This entry lists 17 T cell receptor beta chains sequenced from one sample in a study of blood T cell repertoires in COVID-19. The protocol was immunoSEQ multiplex PCR, while the TCRdb copy is restricted to in-frame clones and leaves out a portion. The table shows around 100,000 clones, with roughly nine tenths occurring only once. Sequencing was performed on peripheral blood. The receptors were sampled from a woman between 45 and 60 years old with COVID-19, enrolled during active disease.

The chain is built from TRBV19 and TRBJ1-1; possibly TRBD1 for D (6 bases). CDR3 size: 13 residues. The V gene lost 7 bases and the J gene lost 1 base, with 10 bases spanning the gap. Germline CDR1 is LNHDA and CDR2 is SQIVND (reference sequence). In nucleotides, the CDR3 is TGTGCCAGTACGGGACATCAGAACACTGAAGCTTTCTTT. It yields the protein CASTGHQNTEAFF. The complete variable domain, with remaining parts taken from reference TRBV19 and TRBJ1-1, reads DGGITQSPKYLFRKEGQNVTLSCEQNLNHDAMYWYRQDPGQGLRLIYYSQIVNDFQKGDIAEGYSVSREKKESFPLTVTSAQKNPTAFYLCASTGHQNTEAFFGQGTRLTVV.

V is TRBV30 and J is TRBJ1-6, with no clear D. CDR3 length equals 14 residues. Trimming cost V 3 bases and J 0 bases, with 6 bases left between them. CDR1 and CDR2 from the germline V gene are GTSNPN and SVGIG (reference sequence). CDR3 in DNA: TGTGCCTGGAGCCGCAGCTCCTATAATTCACCCCTCCACTTT. This gives the protein CAWSRSSYNSPLHF.

The rearrangement joins TRBV7-3 to TRBJ2-1, with 7 bases lining up with TRBD2. Germline V lookup: CDR1 SGHTA, CDR2 FQGTGA. V was pared by 5 bases and J by 4 bases, with 5 bases of the junction left unmatched. The CDR3 has 14 residues. The CDR3 nucleotides read TGTGCCAGCAGCCTAAGCGGGGCATACAATGAGCAGTTCTTC. Translation gives CASSLSGAYNEQFF.

This chain connects TRBV2 to TRBJ1-2; D is ambiguous. The V end was cut by 1 base, the J end by 8 bases, with 14 bases between. CDR3 length equals 14 residues. Germline CDR1 reads SNHLY; CDR2 reads FYNNEI. CDR3 sequence (DNA): TGTGCCAGCAGTGAAGAAGTGAGGGTAAGCGGCTACACCTTC. It yields the protein CASSEEVRVSGYTF.

V usage is TRBV12-5 and J usage is TRBJ2-3, with D maybe TRBD2 (7 bases). V was pared by 3 bases and J by 1 base, with 8 bases between. The length of the CDR3 is 14 residues. Germline CDR1 is LGHNT and CDR2 is FRNRAP. CDR3 nucleotide sequence: TGTGCTAGTGGTTTAGGGGGGGGCACAGATACGCAGTATTTT. Translated, it gives CASGLGGGTDTQYF.

The gene calls are TRBV7-2 and TRBJ2-3; D is possibly TRBD2 (6 bases). From germline, CDR1 is SGHTA and CDR2 FQGNSA. The CDR3 is made up of 19 amino acids. Trimming shortened V by 5 bases and J by 2 bases, and 26 bases separated the two germline ends. The CDR3: CASSLPREGAGGSTDTQYF. The CDR3 DNA sequence: TGTGCCAGCAGCCTCCCTAGGGAAGGAGCGGGTGGGTCCACAGATACGCAGTATTTT.

V usage is TRBV9 and J usage is TRBJ1-1, with TRBD1 identical over 9 bases. With V trimmed by 3 bases and J by 7 bases, 7 bases remained unmatched. The CDR3 runs to 14 residues. Per germline, CDR1 SGDLS and CDR2 YYNGEE. The CDR3 DNA is TGTGCCAGCAGCGCCGACAGGGGGGCTAGTGAAGCTTTCTTT. It encodes CASSADRGASEAFF.

CDR3 in DNA: TGTGCCAGCAGTGAAGCGGGCCCTTTGGGCGGGGTAGGAAAGACCCAGTACTTC. Its translation: CASSEAGPLGGVGKTQYF. The V call is TRBV2, the J call TRBJ2-5, with TRBD2 as a possible D gene (6 bases). The CDR3 loop spans 18 amino acids. Deletions cut 0 bases from V and 6 bases from J, with 23 bases between. Germline V gives CDR1 SNHLY, CDR2 FYNNEI.

The chain uses TRBV4-1 and TRBJ2-1; 9 bases line up with TRBD2. V gave up 4 bases and J gave up 5 bases; unmatched junction bases: 3. The germline V gene has CDR1 MGHRA and CDR2 YSYEKL. The CDR3 has 14 residues. The CDR3 DNA sequence: TGCGCCAGCAGCCCTAGCGGGGACAACAATGAGCAGTTCTTC. Its translation is CASSPSGDNNEQFF.

The rearrangement links TRBV6-1 to TRBJ1-2; 8 nucleotides match TRBD1. The CDR3 runs to 16 residues. Per germline, CDR1 MNHNS and CDR2 SASEGT. V gave up 4 bases and J gave up 8 bases; unmatched junction bases: 15. The CDR3 DNA reads TGTGCCAGCAGTGGAGGAGGAGGCAGGGGGCGGGAAGGCTACACCTTC. Its protein product is CASSGGGGRGREGYTF.

V gene TRBV19 combines with J gene TRBJ1-5, with TRBD1 as a possible D gene (6 bases). The CDR3 has 18 amino acids. Germline-derived CDR1 and CDR2 are LNHDA and SQIVND (reference sequence). Deletions cut 4 bases from V and 0 bases from J, with 19 bases between. This CDR3 is CASSTSFPTDSSNQPQHF. Written as DNA, the CDR3 is TGTGCCAGTAGTACTTCTTTCCCCACGGACAGTAGCAATCAGCCCCAGCATTTT.

V is TRBV19 and J is TRBJ1-5, with TRBD1 as a possible D gene (6 bases). V lost 8 bases, J lost 4 bases, and 9 bases lay in between. The CDR3 sequence is 12 residues long. Germline CDR1 reads LNHDA; CDR2 reads SQIVND (reference sequence). CDR3 residues: CASSTGNQPQHF. CDR3 DNA sequence: TGTGCCAGTTCAACAGGGAATCAGCCCCAGCATTTT.

This clone was seen only once. The rearrangement joins TRBV12-3 or TRBV12-4 to TRBJ1-1; TRBD1 matches at 9 bases. This CDR3 has 13 residues. V dropped 7 bases and J dropped 4; count of bases not matched to a gene: 4. Here the CDR3 reads CASTNRGLTEAFF. CDR3 nucleotide sequence: TGTGCCAGCACAAACAGGGGGCTCACTGAAGCTTTCTTT.

This clone has more than one count but fewer than ten. The gene calls are TRBV28 and TRBJ2-1; TRBD2 aligns across 7 bases. V shed 5 bases, J shed 2 bases, and the junction held 3 bases outside the gene matches. Germline CDR1 reads MDHEN; CDR2 reads SYDVKM. This CDR3 is built from 14 residues. CDR3 DNA: TGTGCCAGCAGTATAGCGGGTCCCTACAATGAGCAGTTCTTC. Encoded protein: CASSIAGPYNEQFF.

The chain carries TRBV10-3 and TRBJ1-3; the D gene is possibly TRBD1 (5 bases). CDR3 length: 15 amino acids. CDR1 and CDR2 (germline): ENHRY, SYGVKD. Trimming left V 3 bases short and J 0 bases short, with 9 bases between. The CDR3 reads CAISEGVGSGNTIYF. CDR3 nucleotide sequence: TGTGCCATCAGTGAAGGGGTGGGCTCTGGAAACACCATATATTTT.

The rearrangement uses TRBV2 and TRBJ1-5, with D possibly matching TRBD1 (5 bases). CDR1 SNHLY and CDR2 FYNNEI come from the germline V gene. The CDR3 covers 16 residues. Trimming pared 5 bases from V and 0 bases from J, leaving 14 bases between. This CDR3 is CASSTSTVYSNQPQHF. In nucleotides, the CDR3 is TGTGCCAGCAGTACCTCGACAGTTTATAGCAATCAGCCCCAGCATTTT.

This clone was observed a single time. J is TRBJ2-3 and V is TRBV11-3, with TRBD2 matching 9 bases. CDR3 length: 17 residues. CDR1 is SGHNT and CDR2 is YENEEA in the germline V gene. The V gene end was trimmed by 3 bases and the J gene end by 4 bases; junction bases not matched to a gene: 11. The CDR3 here is CASSLGRLAGWADTQYF. The CDR3 DNA reads as TGTGCCAGCAGCTTGGGACGTCTAGCGGGATGGGCAGATACGCAGTATTTT.